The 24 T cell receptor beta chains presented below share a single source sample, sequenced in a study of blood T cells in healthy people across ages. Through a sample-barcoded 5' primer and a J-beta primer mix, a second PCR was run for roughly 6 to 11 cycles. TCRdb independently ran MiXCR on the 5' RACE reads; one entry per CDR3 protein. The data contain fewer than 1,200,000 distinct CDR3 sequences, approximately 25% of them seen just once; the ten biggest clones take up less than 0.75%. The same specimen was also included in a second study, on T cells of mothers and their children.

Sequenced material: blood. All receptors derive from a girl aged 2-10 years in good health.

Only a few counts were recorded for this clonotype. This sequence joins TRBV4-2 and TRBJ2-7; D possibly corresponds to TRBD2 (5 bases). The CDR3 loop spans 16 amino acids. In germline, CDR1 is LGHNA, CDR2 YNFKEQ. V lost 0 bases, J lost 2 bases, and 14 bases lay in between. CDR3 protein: CASSQEVDMGAYEQYF. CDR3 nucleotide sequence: TGTGCCAGCAGCCAAGAGGTCGATATGGGAGCCTACGAGCAGTACTTC.

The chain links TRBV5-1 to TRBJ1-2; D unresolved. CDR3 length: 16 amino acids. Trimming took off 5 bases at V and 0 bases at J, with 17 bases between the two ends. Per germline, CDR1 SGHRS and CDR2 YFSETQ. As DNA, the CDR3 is TGCGCCAGCAGTCCCCTTTCGGGAGAAGCTAACTATGGCTACACCTTC. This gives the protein CASSPLSGEANYGYTF.

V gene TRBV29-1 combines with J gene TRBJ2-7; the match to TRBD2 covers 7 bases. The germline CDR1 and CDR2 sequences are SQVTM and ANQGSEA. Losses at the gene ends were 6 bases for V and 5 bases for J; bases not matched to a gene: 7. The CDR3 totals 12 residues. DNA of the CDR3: TGCAGCGTGGGGGAGGGGTTCAACGAGCAGTACTTC. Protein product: CSVGEGFNEQYF.

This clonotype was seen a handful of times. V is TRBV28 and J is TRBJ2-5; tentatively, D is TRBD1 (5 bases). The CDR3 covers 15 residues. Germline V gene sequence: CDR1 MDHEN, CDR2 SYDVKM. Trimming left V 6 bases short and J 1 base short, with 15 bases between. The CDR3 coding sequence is TGTGCCAGCAGCCCAAACAGGTCTCCCCAAGAGACCCAGTACTTC. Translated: CASSPNRSPQETQYF.

DNA of the CDR3: TGTGCCAGCAGTTTAAATTCAGGGTTGAAAGAGACCCAGTACTTC. This encodes CASSLNSGLKETQYF. The rearrangement joins TRBV27 to TRBJ2-7; tentatively, D is TRBD1 (5 bases). Matching the DNA end better, TRBJ2-5 makes the J call doubtful. This CDR3 has 15 residues. Germline CDR1 is MNHEY and CDR2 is SMNVEV (reference sequence).

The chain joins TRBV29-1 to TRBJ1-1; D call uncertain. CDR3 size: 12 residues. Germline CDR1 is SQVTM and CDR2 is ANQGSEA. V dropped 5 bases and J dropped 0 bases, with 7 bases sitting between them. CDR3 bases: TGCAGCGTTAAAAGTATGAACACTGAAGCTTTCTTT. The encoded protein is CSVKSMNTEAFF.

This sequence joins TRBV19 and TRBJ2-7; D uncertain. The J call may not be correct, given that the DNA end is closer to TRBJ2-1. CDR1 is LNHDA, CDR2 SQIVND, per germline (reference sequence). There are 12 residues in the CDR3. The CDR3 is CASALSGNEQFF. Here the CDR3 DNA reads TGTGCCAGTGCCCTTTCTGGCAATGAGCAGTTCTTC.

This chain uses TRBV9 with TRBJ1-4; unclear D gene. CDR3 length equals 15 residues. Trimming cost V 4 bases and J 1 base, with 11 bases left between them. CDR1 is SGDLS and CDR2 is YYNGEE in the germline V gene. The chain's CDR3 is CASSREGVTNEKLFF. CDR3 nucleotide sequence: TGTGCCAGCAGCCGGGAGGGAGTAACTAATGAAAAACTGTTTTTT.

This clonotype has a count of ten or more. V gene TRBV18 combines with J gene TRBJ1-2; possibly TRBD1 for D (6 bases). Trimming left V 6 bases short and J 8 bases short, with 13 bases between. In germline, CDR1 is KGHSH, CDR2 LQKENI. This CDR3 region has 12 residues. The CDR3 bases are TGTGCCAGCTCTATGGACAGCCTGGGCTACACCTTC. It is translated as CASSMDSLGYTF.

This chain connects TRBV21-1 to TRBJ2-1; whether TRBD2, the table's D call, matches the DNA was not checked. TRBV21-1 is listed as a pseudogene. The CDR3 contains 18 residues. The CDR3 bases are TGTGCCAGCAGCAAACATGGAGGGGGGACTAGCCTCTACAATGAGCAGTTCTTC. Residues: CASSKHGGGTSLYNEQFF.

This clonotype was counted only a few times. The CDR3 sequence is CASSFGTYQETQYF. The CDR3 DNA reads as TGCGCCAGCAGCTTTGGAACGTACCAAGAGACCCAGTACTTC. V gene TRBV5-1 combines with J gene TRBJ2-5; D gene ambiguous. The V gene's germline CDR1 is SGHRS and CDR2 YFSETQ. Trimming pared 2 bases from V and 0 bases from J, leaving 8 bases between. CDR3 length: 14 residues.

This CDR3 is CASSLAGLDHIQYF. In DNA, the CDR3 is TGTGCCAGCAGCTTAGCGGGACTAGACCACATTCAGTACTTC. The rearrangement joins TRBV11-3 to TRBJ2-4, with TRBD2 matching over 8 bases. CDR3 size: 14 residues. The germline CDR1 and CDR2 sequences are SGHNT and YENEEA. After removal of 1 base from V and 8 bases from J, the junction contained 4 bases not matched to a gene.

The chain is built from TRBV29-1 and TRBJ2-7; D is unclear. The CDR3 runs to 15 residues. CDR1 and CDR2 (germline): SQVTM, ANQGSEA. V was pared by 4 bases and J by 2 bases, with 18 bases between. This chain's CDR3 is CSVGPKLASTYEQYF. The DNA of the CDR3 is TGCAGCGTTGGGCCTAAACTCGCGTCAACCTACGAGCAGTACTTC.

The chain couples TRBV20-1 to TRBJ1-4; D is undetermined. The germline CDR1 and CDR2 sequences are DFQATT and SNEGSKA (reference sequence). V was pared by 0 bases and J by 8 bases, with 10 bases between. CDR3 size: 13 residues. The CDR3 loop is CSARDTPGEKLFF. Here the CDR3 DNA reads TGCAGTGCTAGAGACACCCCTGGGGAAAAACTGTTTTTT.

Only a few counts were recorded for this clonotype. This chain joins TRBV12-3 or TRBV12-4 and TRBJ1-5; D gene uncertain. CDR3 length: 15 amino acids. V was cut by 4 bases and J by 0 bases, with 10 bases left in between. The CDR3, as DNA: TGTGCCAGCAGTTCGACGCAGTATAGCAATCAGCCCCAGCATTTT. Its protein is CASSSTQYSNQPQHF.

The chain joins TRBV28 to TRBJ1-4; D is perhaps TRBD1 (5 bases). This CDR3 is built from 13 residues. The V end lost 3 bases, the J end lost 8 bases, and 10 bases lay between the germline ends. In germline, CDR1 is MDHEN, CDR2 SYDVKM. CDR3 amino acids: CASSFYRGEKLFF. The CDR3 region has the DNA TGTGCCAGCAGTTTCTACCGGGGGGAAAAACTGTTTTTT. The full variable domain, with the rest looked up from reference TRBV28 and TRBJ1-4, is DVKVTQSSRYLVKRTGEKVFLECVQDMDHENMFWYRQDPGLGLRLIYFSYDVKMKEKGDIPEGYSVSREKKERFSLILESASTNQTSMYLCASSFYRGEKLFFGSGTQLSVL.

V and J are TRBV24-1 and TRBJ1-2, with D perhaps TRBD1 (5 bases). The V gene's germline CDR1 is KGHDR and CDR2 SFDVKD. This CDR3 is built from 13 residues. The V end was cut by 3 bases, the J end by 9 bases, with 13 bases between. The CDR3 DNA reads TGTGCCACCAGTGATCCCGTGGGGGTCAGCTACACCTTC. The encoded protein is CATSDPVGVSYTF.

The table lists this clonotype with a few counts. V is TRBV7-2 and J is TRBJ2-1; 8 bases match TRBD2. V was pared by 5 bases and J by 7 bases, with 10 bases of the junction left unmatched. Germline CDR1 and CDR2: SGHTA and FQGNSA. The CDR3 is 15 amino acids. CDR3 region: CASSRGGPWENEQFF. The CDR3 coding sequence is TGTGCCAGCAGCCGGGGGGGCCCCTGGGAGAATGAGCAGTTCTTC.

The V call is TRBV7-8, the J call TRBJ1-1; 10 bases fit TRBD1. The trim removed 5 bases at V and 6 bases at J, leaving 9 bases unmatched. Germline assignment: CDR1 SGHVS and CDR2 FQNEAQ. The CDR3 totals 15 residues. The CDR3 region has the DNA TGTGCCAGCAGCCCTCGGACAGGGGGGGGATCTGAAGCTTTCTTT. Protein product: CASSPRTGGGSEAFF.

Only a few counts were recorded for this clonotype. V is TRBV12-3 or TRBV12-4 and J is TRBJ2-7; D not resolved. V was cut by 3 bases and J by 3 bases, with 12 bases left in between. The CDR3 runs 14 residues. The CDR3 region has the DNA TGTGCCAGCAGTTTGGGCCCAAGAGGCTACGAGCAGTACTTC. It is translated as CASSLGPRGYEQYF.

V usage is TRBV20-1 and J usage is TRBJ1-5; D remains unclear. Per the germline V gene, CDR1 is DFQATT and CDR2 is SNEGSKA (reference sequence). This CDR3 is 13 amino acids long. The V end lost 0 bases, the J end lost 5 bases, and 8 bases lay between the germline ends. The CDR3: CSARDGEYQPQHF. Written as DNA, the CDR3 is TGCAGTGCTAGAGACGGGGAGTATCAGCCCCAGCATTTT.

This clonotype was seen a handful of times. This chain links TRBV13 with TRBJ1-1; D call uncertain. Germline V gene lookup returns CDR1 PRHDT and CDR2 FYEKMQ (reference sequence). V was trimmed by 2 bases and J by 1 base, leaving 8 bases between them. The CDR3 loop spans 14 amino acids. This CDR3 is CASSLSRTNTEAFF. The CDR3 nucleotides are TGTGCCAGCAGCTTATCGAGGACGAACACTGAAGCTTTCTTT. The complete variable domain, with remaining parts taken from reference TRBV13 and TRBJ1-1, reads AAGVIQSPRHLIKEKRETATLKCYPIPRHDTVYWYQQGPGQDPQFLISFYEKMQSDKGSIPDRFSAQQFSDYHSELNMSSLELGDSALYFCASSLSRTNTEAFFGQGTRLTVV.

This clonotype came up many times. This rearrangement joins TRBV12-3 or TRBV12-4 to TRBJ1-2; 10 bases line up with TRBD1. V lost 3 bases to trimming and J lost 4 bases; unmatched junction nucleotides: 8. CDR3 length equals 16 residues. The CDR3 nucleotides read TGTGCCAGCAGTTTGGACGACAGGGGGCTATCCTATGGCTACACCTTC. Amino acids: CASSLDDRGLSYGYTF.

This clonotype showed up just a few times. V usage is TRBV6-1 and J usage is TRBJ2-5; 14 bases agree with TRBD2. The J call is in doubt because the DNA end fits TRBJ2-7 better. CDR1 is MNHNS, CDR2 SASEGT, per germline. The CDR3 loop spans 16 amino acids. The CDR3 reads CASSEAGLAGGYEQYF. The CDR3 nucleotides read TGTGCCAGCAGTGAAGCTGGACTAGCGGGGGGCTACGAGCAGTACTTC.